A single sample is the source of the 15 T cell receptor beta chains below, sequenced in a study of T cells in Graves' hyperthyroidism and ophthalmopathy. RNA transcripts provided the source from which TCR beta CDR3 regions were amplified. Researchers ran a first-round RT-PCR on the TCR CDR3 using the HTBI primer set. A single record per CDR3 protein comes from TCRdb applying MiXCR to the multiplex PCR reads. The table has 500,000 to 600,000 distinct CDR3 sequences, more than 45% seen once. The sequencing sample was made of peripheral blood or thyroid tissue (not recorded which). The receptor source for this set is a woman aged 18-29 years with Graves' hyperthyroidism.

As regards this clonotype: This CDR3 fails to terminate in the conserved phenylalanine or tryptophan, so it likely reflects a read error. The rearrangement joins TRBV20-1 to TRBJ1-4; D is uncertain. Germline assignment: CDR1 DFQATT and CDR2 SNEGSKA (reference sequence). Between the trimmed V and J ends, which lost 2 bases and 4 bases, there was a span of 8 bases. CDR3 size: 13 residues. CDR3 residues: CSARRTYNEKLFL. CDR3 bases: TGCAGTGCTAGACGGACTTATAATGAAAAACTGTTTCTT.

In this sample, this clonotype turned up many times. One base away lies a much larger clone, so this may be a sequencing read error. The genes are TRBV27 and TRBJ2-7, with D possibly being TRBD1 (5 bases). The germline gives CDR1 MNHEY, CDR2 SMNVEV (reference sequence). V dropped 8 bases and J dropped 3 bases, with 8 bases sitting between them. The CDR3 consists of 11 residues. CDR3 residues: CASAGIYEQYF. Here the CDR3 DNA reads TGTGCCAGCGCAGGGATCTACGAGCAGTACTTC.

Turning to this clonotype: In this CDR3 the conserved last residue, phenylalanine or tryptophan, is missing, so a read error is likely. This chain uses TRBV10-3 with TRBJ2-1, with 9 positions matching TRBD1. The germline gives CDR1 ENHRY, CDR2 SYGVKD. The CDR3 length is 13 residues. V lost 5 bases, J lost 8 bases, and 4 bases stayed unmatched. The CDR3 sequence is CAISPGQGDEQFY. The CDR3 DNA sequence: TGTGCCATCAGTCCGGGACAGGGTGATGAGCAGTTCTAC.

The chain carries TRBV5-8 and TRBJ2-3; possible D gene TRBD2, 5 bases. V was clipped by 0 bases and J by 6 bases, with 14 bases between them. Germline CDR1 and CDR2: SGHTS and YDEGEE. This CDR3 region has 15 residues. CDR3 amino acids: CASSLVFLAGDTQYF. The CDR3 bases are TGTGCCAGCAGCTTGGTATTTCTAGCTGGCGATACGCAGTATTTT.

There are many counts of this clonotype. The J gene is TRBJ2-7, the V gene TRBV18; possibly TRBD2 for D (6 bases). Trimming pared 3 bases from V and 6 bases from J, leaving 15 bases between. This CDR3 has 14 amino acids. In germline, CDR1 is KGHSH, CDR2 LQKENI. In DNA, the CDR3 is TGTGCCAGCTCACCGAGGCAGGAGGGGCGCGAGCAGTACTTC. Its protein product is CASSPRQEGREQYF.

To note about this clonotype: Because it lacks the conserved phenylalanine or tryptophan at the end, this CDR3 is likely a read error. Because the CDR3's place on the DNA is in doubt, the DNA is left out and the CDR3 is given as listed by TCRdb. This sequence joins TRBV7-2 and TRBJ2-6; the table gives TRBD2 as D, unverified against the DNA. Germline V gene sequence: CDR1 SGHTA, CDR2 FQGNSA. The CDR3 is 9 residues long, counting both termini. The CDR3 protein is CASSRDYNT.

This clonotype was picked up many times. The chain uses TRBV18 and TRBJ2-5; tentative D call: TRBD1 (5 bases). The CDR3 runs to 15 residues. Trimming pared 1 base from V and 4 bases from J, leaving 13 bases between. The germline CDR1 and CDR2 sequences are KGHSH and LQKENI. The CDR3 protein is CASSPQVAGRETQYF. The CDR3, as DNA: TGTGCCAGCTCACCACAGGTAGCAGGGCGAGAGACCCAGTACTTC.

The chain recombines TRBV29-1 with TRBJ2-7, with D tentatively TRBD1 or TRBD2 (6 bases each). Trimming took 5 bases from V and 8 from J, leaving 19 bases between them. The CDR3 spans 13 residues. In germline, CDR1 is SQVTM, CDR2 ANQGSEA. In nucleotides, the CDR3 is TGCAGCGTTCGAACGGAGGGGGGTAGGAAGCAGTACTTC. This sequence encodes CSVRTEGGRKQYF.

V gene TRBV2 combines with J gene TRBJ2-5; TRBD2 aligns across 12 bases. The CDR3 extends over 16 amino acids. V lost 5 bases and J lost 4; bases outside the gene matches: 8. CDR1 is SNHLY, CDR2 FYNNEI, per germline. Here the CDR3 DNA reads TGTGCCAGCAGTCAGACTAGCGGGAGCCTTAGAGAGACCCAGTACTTC. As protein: CASSQTSGSLRETQYF.

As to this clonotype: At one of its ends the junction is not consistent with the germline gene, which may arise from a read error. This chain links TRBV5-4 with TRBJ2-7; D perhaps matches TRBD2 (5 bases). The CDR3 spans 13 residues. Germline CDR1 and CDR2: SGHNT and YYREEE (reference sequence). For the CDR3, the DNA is TGTGCCAGCAGCCACGACGGTTCCTACGAGCGGAACTTC. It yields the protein CASSHDGSYERNF.

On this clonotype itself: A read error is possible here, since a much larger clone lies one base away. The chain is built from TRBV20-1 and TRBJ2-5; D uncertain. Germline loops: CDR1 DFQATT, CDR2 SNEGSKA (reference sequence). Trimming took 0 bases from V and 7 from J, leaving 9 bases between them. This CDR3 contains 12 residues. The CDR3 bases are TGCAGTGCTAGAGAGGCCGGGCTGACCCAGTACTTC. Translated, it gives CSAREAGLTQYF.

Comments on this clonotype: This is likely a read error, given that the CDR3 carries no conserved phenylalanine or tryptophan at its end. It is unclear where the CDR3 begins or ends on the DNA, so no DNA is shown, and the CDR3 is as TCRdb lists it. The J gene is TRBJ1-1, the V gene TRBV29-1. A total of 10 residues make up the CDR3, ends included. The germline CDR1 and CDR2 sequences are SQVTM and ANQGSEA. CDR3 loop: CSVEDLGSDY.

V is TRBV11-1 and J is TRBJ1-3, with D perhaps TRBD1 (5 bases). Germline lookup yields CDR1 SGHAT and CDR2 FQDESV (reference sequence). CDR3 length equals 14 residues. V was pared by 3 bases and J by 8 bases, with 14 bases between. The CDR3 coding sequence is TGTGCCAGCAGCTTTGGGACCTGGTGTTACACCATATATTTT. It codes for CASSFGTWCYTIYF.

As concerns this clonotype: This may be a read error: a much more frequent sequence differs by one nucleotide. The CDR3 DNA reads as TGTACCAGCAGTTTCAACAGGGGCTACGAGCAGTACTTC. Amino acids: CTSSFNRGYEQYF. The J gene is TRBJ2-7, the V gene TRBV6-5, with 7 bases that match TRBD1. The germline CDR1 and CDR2 sequences are MNHEY and SVGAGI. The CDR3 runs to 13 residues.

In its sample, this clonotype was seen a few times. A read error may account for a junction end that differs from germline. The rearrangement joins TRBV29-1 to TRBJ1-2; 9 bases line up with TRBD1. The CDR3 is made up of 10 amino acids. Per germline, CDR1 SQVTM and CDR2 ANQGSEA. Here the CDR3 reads CSVRQGGFVF. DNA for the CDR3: TGCAGCGTCCGACAGGGGGGATTTGTCTTC.